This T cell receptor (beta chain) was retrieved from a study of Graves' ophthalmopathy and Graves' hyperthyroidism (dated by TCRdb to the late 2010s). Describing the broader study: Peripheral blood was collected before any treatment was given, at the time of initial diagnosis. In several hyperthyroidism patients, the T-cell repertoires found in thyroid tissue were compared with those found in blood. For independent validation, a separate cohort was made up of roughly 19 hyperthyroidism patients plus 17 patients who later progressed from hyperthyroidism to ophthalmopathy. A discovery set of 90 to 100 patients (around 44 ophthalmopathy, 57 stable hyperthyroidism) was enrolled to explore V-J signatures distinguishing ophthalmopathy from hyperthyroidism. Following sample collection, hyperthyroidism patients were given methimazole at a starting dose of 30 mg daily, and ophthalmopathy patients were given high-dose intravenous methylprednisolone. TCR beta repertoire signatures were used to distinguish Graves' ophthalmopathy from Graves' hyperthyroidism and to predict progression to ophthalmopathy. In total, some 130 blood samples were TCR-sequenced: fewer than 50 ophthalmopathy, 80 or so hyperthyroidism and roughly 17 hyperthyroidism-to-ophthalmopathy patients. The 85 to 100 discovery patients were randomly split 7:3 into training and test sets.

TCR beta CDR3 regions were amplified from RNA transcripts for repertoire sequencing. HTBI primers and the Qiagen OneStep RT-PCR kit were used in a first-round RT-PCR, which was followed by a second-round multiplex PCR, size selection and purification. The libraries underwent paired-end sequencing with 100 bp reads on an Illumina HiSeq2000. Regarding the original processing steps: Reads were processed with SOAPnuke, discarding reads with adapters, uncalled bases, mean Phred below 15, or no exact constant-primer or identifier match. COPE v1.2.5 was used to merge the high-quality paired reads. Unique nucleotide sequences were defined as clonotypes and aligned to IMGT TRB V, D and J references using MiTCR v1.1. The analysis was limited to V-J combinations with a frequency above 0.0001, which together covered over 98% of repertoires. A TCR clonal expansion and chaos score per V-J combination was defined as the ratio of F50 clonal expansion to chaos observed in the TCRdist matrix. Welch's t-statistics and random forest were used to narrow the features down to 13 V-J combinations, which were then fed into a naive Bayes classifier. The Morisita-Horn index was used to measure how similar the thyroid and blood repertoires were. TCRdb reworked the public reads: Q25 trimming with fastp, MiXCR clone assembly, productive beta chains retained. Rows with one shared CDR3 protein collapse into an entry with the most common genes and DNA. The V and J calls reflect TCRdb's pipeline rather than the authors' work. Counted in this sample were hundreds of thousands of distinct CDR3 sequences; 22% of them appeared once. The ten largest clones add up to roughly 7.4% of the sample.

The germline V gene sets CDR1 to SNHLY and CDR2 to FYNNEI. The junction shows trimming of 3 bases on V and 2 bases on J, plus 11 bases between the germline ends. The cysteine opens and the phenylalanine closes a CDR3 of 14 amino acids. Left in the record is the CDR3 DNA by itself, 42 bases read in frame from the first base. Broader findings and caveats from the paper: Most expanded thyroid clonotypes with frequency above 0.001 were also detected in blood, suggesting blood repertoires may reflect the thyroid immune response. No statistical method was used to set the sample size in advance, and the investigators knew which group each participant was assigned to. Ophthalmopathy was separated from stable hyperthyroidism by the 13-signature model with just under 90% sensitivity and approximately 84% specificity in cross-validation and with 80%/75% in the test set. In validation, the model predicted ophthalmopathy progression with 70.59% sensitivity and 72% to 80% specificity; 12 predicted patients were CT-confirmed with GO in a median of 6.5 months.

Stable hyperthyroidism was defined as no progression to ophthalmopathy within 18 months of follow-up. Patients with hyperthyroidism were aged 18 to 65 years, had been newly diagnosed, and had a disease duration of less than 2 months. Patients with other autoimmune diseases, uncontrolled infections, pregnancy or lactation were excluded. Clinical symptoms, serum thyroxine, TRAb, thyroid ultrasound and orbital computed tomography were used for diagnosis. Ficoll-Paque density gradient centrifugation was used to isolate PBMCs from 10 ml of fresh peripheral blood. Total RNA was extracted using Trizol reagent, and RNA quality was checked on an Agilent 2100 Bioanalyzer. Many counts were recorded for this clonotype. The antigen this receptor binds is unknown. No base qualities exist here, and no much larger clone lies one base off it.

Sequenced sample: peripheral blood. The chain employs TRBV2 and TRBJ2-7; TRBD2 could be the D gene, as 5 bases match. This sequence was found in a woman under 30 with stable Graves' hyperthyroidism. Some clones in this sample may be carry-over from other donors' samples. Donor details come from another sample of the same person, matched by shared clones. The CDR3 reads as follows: CASSEFSATYEQYF. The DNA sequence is TGTGCCAGCAGTGAGTTTAGCGCAACCTACGAGCAGTACTTC.